The 26 T cell receptor beta chains below were found in one sample sequenced in a study of T cell repertoires in cytomegalovirus infection. TCRdb called the reads again in MiXCR, with one record for every CDR3 protein. The repertoire consists of around 440,000 distinct CDR3 sequences, with around 10% occurring once and the leading ten covering 10% to 13%. Sequencing was carried out using PBMCs. These receptors were collected from a human donor in good health (CMV status not recorded). Some clones in this sample may be carry-over from other donors' samples.

CDR3 bases: TGTGCCAGCAATCGTCCGACAGGGGTGAACACTGAAGCTTTCTTT. It specifies CASNRPTGVNTEAFF. The chain couples TRBV2 to TRBJ1-1; 8 bases map to TRBD1. Germline CDR1 SNHLY, CDR2 FYNNEI. The CDR3 contains 15 residues. Trimming at V came to 7 bases and at J to 0 bases, leaving 7 bases not matched to a gene.

This clonotype has at least ten counts. J is TRBJ2-2 and V is TRBV7-2; 8 bases agree with TRBD1. The CDR3 is 14 residues long. The J segment lost 4 bases and the V segment lost 3 bases, leaving 1 base of the junction unmatched. From germline, CDR1 is SGHTA and CDR2 FQGNSA. Here the CDR3 DNA reads TGTGCCAGCAGCTTTACAGGGGGCACCGGGGAGCTGTTTTTT. Amino acid sequence: CASSFTGGTGELFF.

The sample holds a few counts of this clonotype. The V gene is TRBV2, the J gene TRBJ2-3; D is possibly TRBD1 (6 bases). This CDR3 contains 14 residues. Looked up from germline, CDR1 is SNHLY and CDR2 is FYNNEI. Deletions cut 2 bases from V and 6 bases from J, with 12 bases between. The CDR3 DNA is TGTGCCAGCAGTGAACCAGGGGCGTTGGATACGCAGTATTTT. This gives the protein CASSEPGALDTQYF.

This clonotype has just a few counts. The chain employs TRBV20-1 and TRBJ1-3, with D hard to call. Per the germline V gene, CDR1 is DFQATT and CDR2 is SNEGSKA (reference sequence). CDR3 length equals 15 residues. V lost 0 bases and J 0 bases, leaving 9 bases between the germline ends. For the CDR3, the DNA is TGCAGTGCTAGAGATCAACGGAGCTCTGGAAACACCATATATTTT. Its translation: CSARDQRSSGNTIYF.

The J gene is TRBJ1-6, the V gene TRBV3-1; 8 nucleotides line up with TRBD1. The germline CDR1 and CDR2 sequences are LGHDT and YNNKEL (reference sequence). The V segment lost 0 bases and the J segment 9 bases; nucleotides outside the gene matches: 4. The CDR3 contains 15 residues. The CDR3 nucleotides read TGTGCCAGCAGCCAAGATCATGACAGGGGTTCACCCCTCCACTTT. Translation gives CASSQDHDRGSPLHF.

This clonotype was seen ten or more times. DNA for the CDR3: TGTGCCAGCAGCTTAGGGGTAGCAGGTGAGCAGTTCTTC. Translated: CASSLGVAGEQFF. The chain recombines TRBV7-6 with TRBJ2-1; D unclear. Germline V gene sequence: CDR1 SGHVS, CDR2 FNYEAQ. V dropped 1 base and J dropped 9 bases, with 10 bases sitting between them. The CDR3 extends over 13 amino acids.

This clonotype showed up many times. V is TRBV19 and J is TRBJ2-5; 9 nucleotides align to TRBD1. The CDR3 is 15 residues long. Looked up from germline, CDR1 is LNHDA and CDR2 is SQIVND (reference sequence). Trimming at V came to 4 bases and at J to 3 bases, leaving 6 bases not matched to a gene. CDR3 in DNA: TGTGCCAGTAGTAGAGGGACAGGGTATGAAGAGACCCAGTACTTC. Translation: CASSRGTGYEETQYF.

This clonotype was recorded at least ten times. The rearrangement uses TRBV12-3 or TRBV12-4 and TRBJ2-3; D gene ambiguous. This CDR3 spans 11 amino acids. V lost 6 bases to trimming and J lost 3 bases, with 4 bases between them. CDR3 protein: CASSLTDTQYF. The CDR3 nucleotides read TGTGCCAGCAGCTTGACAGATACGCAGTATTTT.

The chain is built from TRBV12-3 or TRBV12-4 and TRBJ2-1, with no clear D. Trimming removed 5 bases from V and 1 base from J, with 12 bases in between. The length of the CDR3 is 15 residues. CDR3 sequence (DNA): TGTGCCAGCAGTACCCCTGTTTGGTCCTACAATGAGCAGTTCTTC. It codes for CASSTPVWSYNEQFF.

The rearrangement joins TRBV28 to TRBJ1-6; tentatively, D is TRBD1 (5 bases). Germline values: CDR1 MDHEN, CDR2 SYDVKM. Trimming removed 6 bases from V and 10 bases from J, with 19 bases in between. The CDR3 loop spans 15 amino acids. CDR3 region: CASRSAGRGRSPLHF. In DNA, the CDR3 is TGTGCCAGCAGGAGCGCAGGGAGGGGTAGGTCACCCCTCCACTTT.

This clonotype was observed at least ten times. CDR3 loop: CASSSRTMLYSGANVLTF. The CDR3 bases are TGTGCCAGCAGCTCGCGGACAATGTTGTACTCTGGGGCCAACGTCCTGACTTTC. V usage is TRBV7-2 and J usage is TRBJ2-6; D is perhaps TRBD1 (5 bases). The germline gives CDR1 SGHTA, CDR2 FQGNSA. This CDR3 is built from 18 residues. V lost 4 bases and J lost 0, with 16 bases in between.

A few counts support this clonotype. The chain employs TRBV29-1 and TRBJ2-7, with D unresolved. Trimming shortened V by 4 bases and J by 2 bases, and 9 bases separated the two germline ends. Germline V gives CDR1 SQVTM, CDR2 ANQGSEA. The CDR3 extends over 12 amino acids. CDR3 protein: CSVAGATYEQYF. In DNA, the CDR3 is TGCAGCGTTGCGGGTGCTACCTACGAGCAGTACTTC.

This clonotype was found many times. This chain connects TRBV28 to TRBJ2-7; 8 bases are shared with TRBD2. Germline V gene data show CDR1 as MDHEN and CDR2 as SYDVKM. The CDR3 is made up of 15 amino acids. Trimming cost V 6 bases and J 0 bases; bases outside gene matches: 7. The CDR3 DNA reads as TGTGCCAGCAGCCCAGCGGGAGAGTTCTCCTACGAGCAGTACTTC. Encoded protein: CASSPAGEFSYEQYF.

This clonotype was found many times. This rearrangement joins TRBV5-1 to TRBJ2-5, with 8 bases lining up with TRBD1. The CDR3 has 14 amino acids. The germline V gene has CDR1 SGHRS and CDR2 YFSETQ. V gave up 3 bases and J gave up 5 bases; unmatched junction bases: 6. The CDR3: CASSSDRVGETQYF. DNA for the CDR3: TGCGCCAGCAGCTCGGACAGGGTAGGGGAGACCCAGTACTTC.

The rearrangement joins TRBV23-1 to TRBJ2-7, with D maybe TRBD2 (6 bases). TRBV23-1 counts as an open reading frame of uncertain function. The CDR3 length is 14 residues. V was pared by 0 bases and J by 7 bases, with 13 bases between. The CDR3 is CASSQSKEGREQYF. The CDR3 DNA sequence: TGCGCCAGCAGTCAATCTAAGGAGGGTAGGGAGCAGTACTTC.

The CDR3 sequence is CASSLTLLAGGPSEQYF. The CDR3 DNA reads TGTGCCAGCAGCTTGACGCTACTAGCGGGAGGGCCTAGCGAGCAGTACTTC. The chain carries TRBV5-4 and TRBJ2-7; TRBD2 matches at 13 bases. The CDR3 contains 17 residues. Germline V gives CDR1 SGHNT, CDR2 YYREEE (reference sequence). The trim removed 1 base at V and 6 bases at J, leaving 10 bases unmatched.

V usage is TRBV11-2 and J usage is TRBJ2-3; 8 nucleotides match TRBD2. This CDR3 has 14 residues. Germline lookup yields CDR1 SGHAT and CDR2 FQNNGV. Trimming cost V 5 bases and J 5 bases; bases outside gene matches: 6. The DNA of the CDR3 is TGTGCCAGCAGCCCCTTCGGGGGGGGAGATACGCAGTATTTT. Amino acids: CASSPFGGGDTQYF. Combining the CDR3 with reference TRBV11-2 and TRBJ2-3 gives the whole variable domain EAGVAQSPRYKIIEKRQSVAFWCNPISGHATLYWYQQILGQGPKLLIQFQNNGVVDDSQLPKDRFSAERLKGVDSTLKIQPAKLEDSAVYLCASSPFGGGDTQYFGPGTRLTVL.

This clonotype was observed many times. V gene TRBV7-2 combines with J gene TRBJ1-2; possibly TRBD1 for D (5 bases). The ends were cut back, 3 bases at V and 5 bases at J, with 10 bases in the middle. Germline V lookup: CDR1 SGHTA, CDR2 FQGNSA. The CDR3 covers 13 residues. The CDR3 DNA reads as TGTGCCAGCAGCTTTACCAGGGATTATGGCTACACCTTC. Translated, it gives CASSFTRDYGYTF.

V and J are TRBV6-4 and TRBJ2-1, with 7 bases that match TRBD1. The germline CDR1 and CDR2 sequences are MRHNA and SNTAGT. V was clipped by 3 bases and J by 4 bases; unmatched bases: 6. CDR3 length: 15 residues. Written as DNA, the CDR3 is TGTGCCAGCAGTGAACGGGACAGACCTTACAATGAGCAGTTCTTC. Residues: CASSERDRPYNEQFF.

CDR3 sequence: CASRPTRGSQETQYF. In nucleotides, the CDR3 is TGTGCCAGCAGACCCACGCGGGGGTCCCAAGAGACCCAGTACTTC. This sequence joins TRBV3-1 and TRBJ2-5; 7 bases fit TRBD2. Germline V lookup: CDR1 LGHDT, CDR2 YNNKEL (reference sequence). V was clipped by 6 bases and J by 1 base; unmatched bases: 8. The CDR3 spans 15 residues.

This clonotype was seen repeatedly, ten times or more. The CDR3 bases are TGTGCCAGCAGCTTATATTCATATTCCGCTGAAGCTTTCTTT. Its translation: CASSLYSYSAEAFF. The chain links TRBV7-3 to TRBJ1-1, with unresolved D. Germline assignment: CDR1 SGHTA and CDR2 FQGTGA. The CDR3 runs to 14 residues. Trimming took 2 bases from V and 6 from J, leaving 13 bases between them.

The sample holds a few counts of this clonotype. This chain uses TRBV2 with TRBJ2-7, with D perhaps matching TRBD2 (6 bases). This CDR3 spans 14 amino acids. The V and J ends lost 5 bases and 2 bases respectively, with 13 bases between them. In germline, CDR1 is SNHLY, CDR2 FYNNEI. The CDR3 DNA is TGTGCCAGCAGTCCGGGACTGACCCCCTACGAGCAGTACTTC. Protein product: CASSPGLTPYEQYF.

This clonotype was seen many times. The chain employs TRBV7-9 and TRBJ2-2; no clear D gene. The CDR3 has 13 amino acids. Between the trimmed V and J ends, which lost 5 bases and 6 bases, there was a span of 10 bases. Germline lookup yields CDR1 SEHNR and CDR2 FQNEAQ (reference sequence). The CDR3: CASSAQRPGELFF. As DNA, the CDR3 is TGTGCCAGCAGCGCCCAGAGGCCCGGGGAGCTGTTTTTT. Complete variable domain (other parts from reference TRBV7-9 and TRBJ2-2): DTGVSQNPRHKITKRGQNVTFRCDPISEHNRLYWYRQTLGQGPEFLTYFQNEAQLEKSRLLSDRFSAERPKGSFSTLEIQRTEQGDSAMYLCASSAQRPGELFFGEGSRLTVL.

There are many counts of this clonotype. V usage is TRBV29-1 and J usage is TRBJ2-7; D is possibly TRBD1 (5 bases). The CDR3 is 13 amino acids. Germline V gene data show CDR1 as SQVTM and CDR2 as ANQGSEA. V lost 1 base, J lost 7 bases, and 14 bases lay in between. The CDR3 here is CSVEGQGTEEQYF. The CDR3 region has the DNA TGCAGCGTTGAAGGCCAGGGCACAGAAGAGCAGTACTTC.

The genes are TRBV5-1 and TRBJ2-1, with 8 bases matching TRBD2. The CDR3 has 15 amino acids. After removal of 5 bases from V and 7 bases from J, the junction contained 11 bases not matched to a gene. In germline, CDR1 is SGHRS, CDR2 YFSETQ. The CDR3 DNA reads as TGCGCCAGCAGGGGAGCGGGAGTGGTAGTTAATGAGCAGTTCTTC. Its translation is CASRGAGVVVNEQFF.

V usage is TRBV20-1 and J usage is TRBJ1-1, with a possible D match to TRBD1 (6 bases). Germline values: CDR1 DFQATT, CDR2 SNEGSKA (reference sequence). The CDR3 loop spans 13 amino acids. V shed 5 bases and J shed 4 bases, with 14 bases lying between them. DNA for the CDR3: TGCAGTGCTGGTGGACAGTACAGCACTGAAGCTTTCTTT. Amino acid sequence: CSAGGQYSTEAFF.